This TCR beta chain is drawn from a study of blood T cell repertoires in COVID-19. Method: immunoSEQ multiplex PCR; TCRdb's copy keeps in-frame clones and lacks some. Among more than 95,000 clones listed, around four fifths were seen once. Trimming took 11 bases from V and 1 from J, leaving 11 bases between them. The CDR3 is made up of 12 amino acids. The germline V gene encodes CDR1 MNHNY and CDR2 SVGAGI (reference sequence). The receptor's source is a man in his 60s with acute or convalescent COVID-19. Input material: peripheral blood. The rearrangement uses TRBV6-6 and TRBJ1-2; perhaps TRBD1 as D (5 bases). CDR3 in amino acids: CAVGGINYGYTF. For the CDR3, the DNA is TGTGCCGTCGGGGGGATTAACTATGGCTACACCTTC.